This TCR beta chain was sequenced for a study of post-analysis software for immune sequencing data. Study results and limitations: Patients used roughly five TRBV segments, including TRBV5-6, TRBV5-1 and TRBV20-1, more often than controls.

The CDR3 is made up of 15 amino acids. CDR1 is SGHTA and CDR2 is FQGNSA in the germline V gene. V lost 5 bases, J lost 0 bases, and 13 bases lay in between. cDNA libraries for TCR beta contained unique molecular identifiers. MiXCR was run by TCRdb on the PCR reads, yielding one entry per CDR3 protein. The data show almost 700,000 distinct CDR3 sequences, 59% seen once. This clonotype was seen more than once but under ten times. Its antigen is not identified. V gene TRBV7-2 combines with J gene TRBJ1-1; D not certain. The source is a girl aged 2-15 years with multiple sclerosis. The sequenced sample consisted of blood. CDR3 in amino acids: CASSPLSYLNTEAFF. Here the CDR3 DNA reads TGTGCCAGCAGCCCTCTGTCCTACTTGAACACTGAAGCTTTCTTT. Full variable domain (rest looked up from reference TRBV7-2 and TRBJ1-1): GAGVSQSPSNKVTEKGKDVELRCDPISGHTALYWYRQSLGQGLEFLIYFQGNSAPDKSGLPSDRFSAERTGGSVSTLTIQRTQQEDSAVYLCASSPLSYLNTEAFFGQGTRLTVV.